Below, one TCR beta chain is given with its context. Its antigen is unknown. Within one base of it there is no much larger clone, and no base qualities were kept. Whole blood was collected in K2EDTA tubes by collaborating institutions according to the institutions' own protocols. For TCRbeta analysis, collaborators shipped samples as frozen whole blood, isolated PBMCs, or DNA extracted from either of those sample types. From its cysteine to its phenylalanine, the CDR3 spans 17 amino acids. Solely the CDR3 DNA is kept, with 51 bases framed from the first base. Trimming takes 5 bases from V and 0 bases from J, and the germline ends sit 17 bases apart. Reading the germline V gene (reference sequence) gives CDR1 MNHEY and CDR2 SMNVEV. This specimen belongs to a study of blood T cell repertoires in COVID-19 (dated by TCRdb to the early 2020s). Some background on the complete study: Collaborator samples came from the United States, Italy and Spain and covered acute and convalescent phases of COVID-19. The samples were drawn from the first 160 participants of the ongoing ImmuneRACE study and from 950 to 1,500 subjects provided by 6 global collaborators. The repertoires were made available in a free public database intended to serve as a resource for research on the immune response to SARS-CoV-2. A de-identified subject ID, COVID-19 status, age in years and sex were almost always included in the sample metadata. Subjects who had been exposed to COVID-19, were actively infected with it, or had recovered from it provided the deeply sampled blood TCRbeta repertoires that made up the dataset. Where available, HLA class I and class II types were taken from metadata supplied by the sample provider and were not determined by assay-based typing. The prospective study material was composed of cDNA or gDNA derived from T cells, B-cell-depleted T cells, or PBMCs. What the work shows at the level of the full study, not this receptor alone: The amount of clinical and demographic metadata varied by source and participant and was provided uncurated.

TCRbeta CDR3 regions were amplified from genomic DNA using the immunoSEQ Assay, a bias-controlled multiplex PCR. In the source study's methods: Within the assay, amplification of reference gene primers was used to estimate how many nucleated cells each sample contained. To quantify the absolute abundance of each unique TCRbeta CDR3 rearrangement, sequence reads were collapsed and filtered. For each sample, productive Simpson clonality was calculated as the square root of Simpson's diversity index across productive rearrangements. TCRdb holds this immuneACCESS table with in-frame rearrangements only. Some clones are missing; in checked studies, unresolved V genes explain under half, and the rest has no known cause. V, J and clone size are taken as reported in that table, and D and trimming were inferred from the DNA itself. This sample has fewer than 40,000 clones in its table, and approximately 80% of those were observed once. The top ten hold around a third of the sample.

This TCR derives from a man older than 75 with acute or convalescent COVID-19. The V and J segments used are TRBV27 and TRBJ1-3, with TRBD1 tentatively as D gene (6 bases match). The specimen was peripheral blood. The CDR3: CASSPRGGVYSGNTIYF. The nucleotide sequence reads TGTGCCAGCAGTCCAAGGGGGGGGGTCTACTCTGGAAACACCATATATTTT.